These 14 T cell receptor beta chains originate from one sample sequenced in a study of blood T cell repertoires in COVID-19. Assay: immunoSEQ multiplex PCR; the TCRdb copy retains only in-frame clones and omits some. Of fewer than 250,000 clones in the sample, approximately 86% were seen once. Input material: peripheral blood. These receptor sequences come from a human donor in a cohort sampled during active COVID-19.

The rearrangement uses TRBV18 and TRBJ2-1, with TRBD2 as a possible D gene (6 bases). The germline V gene has CDR1 KGHSH and CDR2 LQKENI. The CDR3 has 16 amino acids. Trimming pared 3 bases from V and 8 bases from J, leaving 20 bases between. The CDR3 nucleotides are TGTGCCAGCTCACCCCGATCGTGGGGGGTCGGCCATGAGCAGTTCTTC. Protein product: CASSPRSWGVGHEQFF.

The chain employs TRBV6-2 or TRBV6-3 and TRBJ1-5; tentatively, D is TRBD1 (6 bases). Trimming removed 6 bases at V and 4 bases at J, with 13 bases between. This CDR3 region has 14 residues. Germline V gene data show CDR1 as MNHEY and CDR2 as SVGEGT. Here the CDR3 DNA reads TGTGCCAGCAGCCACTCGCAGGGGAATCAGCCCCAGCATTTT. Protein product: CASSHSQGNQPQHF.

This clone appeared once. The chain couples TRBV7-3 to TRBJ1-1; no firm D call. This CDR3 spans 13 amino acids. In germline, CDR1 is SGHTA, CDR2 FQGTGA. V gave up 5 bases and J gave up 1 base, with 8 bases separating them. CDR3: CASSPQANTEAFF. The CDR3 DNA reads TGTGCCAGCAGCCCCCAGGCGAACACTGAAGCTTTCTTT.

The rearrangement uses TRBV9 and TRBJ2-7, with D possibly TRBD1 on 5 matching bases. Germline assignment: CDR1 SGDLS and CDR2 YYNGEE. Deletions cut 3 bases from V and 3 bases from J, with 13 bases between. CDR3 length: 14 amino acids. The CDR3 DNA reads TGTGCCAGCAGCGGCCAATTGCAGGGCTACGAGCAGTACTTC. Translating gives CASSGQLQGYEQYF.

This clone was seen a handful of times. The chain joins TRBV6-5 to TRBJ2-1, with 10 nucleotides matching TRBD2. Germline assignment: CDR1 MNHEY and CDR2 SVGAGI. The CDR3 spans 16 residues. V trimming: 4 bases; J trimming: 5 bases; junction bases outside the gene matches: 8. The CDR3 bases are TGTGCCAGCAGTTCCATGAGCGGGGGGGTCCACAATGAGCAGTTCTTC. Amino acid sequence: CASSSMSGGVHNEQFF.

The chain couples TRBV30 to TRBJ1-5, with TRBD1 as a possible D gene (5 bases). The CDR3 length is 16 residues. Trimming left V 5 bases short and J 2 bases short, with 19 bases between. Germline V gene lookup returns CDR1 GTSNPN and CDR2 SVGIG (reference sequence). DNA for the CDR3: TGTGCCTGGTCGGACATTAAAAGGGCTGGCAATCAGCCCCAGCATTTT. Translating it yields CAWSDIKRAGNQPQHF.

This clone was seen once. The V call is TRBV3-1 (or the pseudogene TRBV3-2), the J call TRBJ2-5; no reliable D call. The germline gives CDR1 LGHDT, CDR2 YNNKEL (reference sequence). The CDR3 spans 13 residues. Trimming removed 1 base from V and 4 bases from J, with 7 bases in between. CDR3 sequence (DNA): TGTGCCAGCAGCCAAGCAATCGGAGAGACCCAGTACTTC. It translates to CASSQAIGETQYF.

In DNA form, the CDR3 reads TGTGCCAGCAGTTTTTTCAGCGGGTCCCTCACAGATACGCAGTATTTT. Encoded protein: CASSFFSGSLTDTQYF. The rearrangement links TRBV27 to TRBJ2-3; tentatively, D is TRBD2 (6 bases). V lost 3 bases and J lost 2, with 15 bases in between. The CDR3 contains 16 residues. Germline V gene data show CDR1 as MNHEY and CDR2 as SMNVEV (reference sequence).

The chain couples TRBV5-1 to TRBJ2-7, with 11 bases lining up with TRBD2. The germline V gene has CDR1 SGHRS and CDR2 YFSETQ. CDR3 size: 14 residues. V trimming: 2 bases; J trimming: 2 bases; junction bases outside the gene matches: 0. For the CDR3, the DNA is TGCGCCAGCAGCTTTAGCGGGGGGGCCTACGAGCAGTACTTC. Translation gives CASSFSGGAYEQYF.

This clone was counted ten times or more. The gene calls are TRBV27 and TRBJ2-7; 11 bases are shared with TRBD1. The J segment lost 3 bases and the V segment lost 7 bases, leaving 11 bases of the junction unmatched. The CDR3 covers 16 residues. Germline values: CDR1 MNHEY, CDR2 SMNVEV (reference sequence). CDR3 DNA sequence: TGTGCCAGCACCCATTCTAGGACAGGGGGCGGCTACGAGCAGTACTTC. It codes for CASTHSRTGGGYEQYF.

As DNA, the CDR3 is TGCGCCAGCAGTGCTAGCGGAGCTAGCACAGATACGCAGTATTTT. This encodes CASSASGASTDTQYF. The chain joins TRBV10-1 to TRBJ2-3; 7 bases map to TRBD2. There are 15 residues in the CDR3. The J segment lost 0 bases and the V segment lost 4 bases, leaving 4 bases of the junction unmatched. Germline V gene lookup returns CDR1 WNHNN and CDR2 SYGVQD (reference sequence).

In DNA, the CDR3 is TGTGCCATCAGTGACATGACTAGGAATGAGCAGTTCTTC. It translates to CAISDMTRNEQFF. The chain links TRBV10-3 to TRBJ2-1, with D tentatively TRBD2 (6 bases). This CDR3 is 13 amino acids long. The germline V gene encodes CDR1 ENHRY and CDR2 SYGVKD. Trimming took 3 bases from V and 7 from J, leaving 10 bases between them.

The genes are TRBV25-1 and TRBJ1-1; D gene uncertain. CDR3 length: 13 amino acids. Germline V gives CDR1 MGHDK, CDR2 SYGVNS. Trimming took off 4 bases at V and 4 bases at J, with 10 bases between the two ends. CDR3 in amino acids: CASSAAGSTEAFF. The CDR3 nucleotides read TGTGCCAGCAGTGCGGCGGGGAGCACTGAAGCTTTCTTT.

This clone was found once. V usage is TRBV2 and J usage is TRBJ1-5; 7 bases are a match to TRBD1. Germline V CDR1 and CDR2: SNHLY, FYNNEI. The CDR3 has 15 residues. V trimming: 7 bases; J trimming: 3 bases; junction bases outside the gene matches: 9. This chain's CDR3 is CASTYTGQINQPQHF. The CDR3 DNA is TGTGCCAGCACTTATACGGGACAGATCAATCAGCCCCAGCATTTT.